Listed below are T cell receptor beta chains from one sample, sequenced in a study of T-cell memory formation after mild COVID-19. TCRdb reprocessed the 5' RACE reads via MiXCR and lists one record per CDR3 protein. The sample has about 470,000 distinct CDR3 sequences, roughly 20% seen once. Sequenced sample: PBMCs or a T cell subset sorted from them (not recorded which). These TCRs come from an adult woman who had mild COVID-19 (a few samples of this study predate the infection). Cell type and time point are not known. The CDR3 runs from the conserved cysteine through the conserved F or W. A D gene is named only where the DNA matches it firmly. Clone size is stated in some rows and not others, as once, few, many or a class when expanded.

d_gene	v_gene	abundance	j_gene	CDR3aa	CDR3nt
TRBD2	TRBV5-1	NA	TRBJ2-3	CASSPGTSEGTDTQYF	TGCGCCAGCAGCCCGGGGACTAGCGAAGGAACAGATACGCAGTATTTT
TRBD1	TRBV25-1	NA	TRBJ1-1	CASSELGDRGSGTEAFF	TGTGCCAGCAGTGAATTGGGAGACAGGGGATCAGGCACTGAAGCTTTCTTT
TRBD2	TRBV5-1	many	TRBJ2-1	CASSSLGTSHNEQFF	TGCGCCAGCAGCTCCCTCGGGACTAGCCACAATGAGCAGTTCTTC
NA	TRBV15	few	TRBJ1-1	CATSRDRAGTEAFF	TGTGCCACCAGCAGAGACAGGGCTGGGACTGAAGCTTTCTTT
TRBD2	TRBV29-1	few	TRBJ2-5	CSVRLAGNEETQYF	TGCAGCGTTAGACTAGCGGGGAATGAAGAGACCCAGTACTTC
NA	TRBV10-3	many	TRBJ2-7	CAIRRQDSYEQYF	TGTGCCATCCGAAGACAGGACTCCTACGAGCAGTACTTC
TRBD1	TRBV6-2/TRBV6-3	NA	TRBJ2-3	CASNKAGTAWDTQYF	TGTGCCAGCAATAAGGCCGGGACAGCCTGGGATACGCAGTATTTT
TRBD1	TRBV5-1	NA	TRBJ1-1	CASARQGVLNTEAFF	TGCGCCAGCGCCCGACAGGGTGTATTGAACACTGAAGCTTTCTTT
TRBD2	TRBV7-2	NA	TRBJ2-5	CASSLGLAPETQYF	TGTGCCAGCAGCTTAGGACTAGCCCCAGAGACCCAGTACTTC
TRBD2	TRBV5-6	many	TRBJ2-7	CASTIGLAGSPYF	TGTGCCAGCACAATCGGACTAGCGGGATCCCCGTACTTC
NA	TRBV29-1	NA	TRBJ2-2	CSVPRRGGTGELFF	TGCAGCGTCCCGAGAAGGGGAGGCACCGGGGAGCTGTTTTTT
NA	TRBV7-2	NA	TRBJ1-2	CASSLLGREEQHYGYTF	TGTGCCAGCAGCTTATTGGGCAGGGAGGAACAGCACTATGGCTACACCTTC